The source of this T cell receptor (beta chain) is a study of blood T cell repertoires in COVID-19. Study as a whole: The United States, Italy and Spain provided the acute and convalescent COVID-19 samples. In each case, the material was cDNA or gDNA derived from T cells, B-cell-depleted T cells, or PBMCs.

Produced via immunoSEQ multiplex PCR; TCRdb's table is partial and in-frame only. The top ten clones hold roughly 9.8% of a sample with hundreds of thousands of clones, about 80% of them seen once. CDR1 and CDR2 (germline): SNHLY, FYNNEI. The length of the CDR3 is 14 residues. The V and J ends lost 5 bases and 6 bases respectively, with 16 bases between them. Sequencing was carried out using peripheral blood. The chain couples TRBV2 to TRBJ1-1; possibly TRBD1 for D (6 bases). The receptor's source is a man older than 75 with acute or convalescent COVID-19. The CDR3 region is CASSLQGEVAEAFF. CDR3 nucleotides: TGTGCCAGCAGTTTACAGGGTGAGGTAGCTGAAGCTTTCTTT.